Listed here are 4 T cell receptor beta chains from one sample, sequenced in a study of blood T cells in healthy people across ages. Next came a second PCR, run for about 7 to 12 cycles, which used a sample-barcoded 5' primer along with a J-beta primer mix. TCRdb analysed the 5' RACE reads with MiXCR anew, one entry per CDR3 protein. The repertoire consists of 1.5 million to 2 million distinct CDR3 sequences, with 28% occurring once and the leading ten covering 7% to 9%. The sequencing sample was made of blood. All receptors derive from a woman in her 30s in good health.

This clonotype was detected ten times or more. The chain employs TRBV27 and TRBJ2-7, with TRBD1 as a possible D gene (6 bases). This CDR3 is built from 13 residues. Per the germline V gene, CDR1 is MNHEY and CDR2 is SMNVEV (reference sequence). The V gene lost 6 bases and the J gene lost 5 bases, with 14 bases spanning the gap. CDR3 coding DNA: TGTGCCAGCAGACCTACAGGGTTGAACGAGCAGTACTTC. This sequence encodes CASRPTGLNEQYF.

This chain joins TRBV7-6 and TRBJ1-3; D gene ambiguous. CDR1 is SGHVS and CDR2 is FNYEAQ in the germline V gene. CDR3 length equals 17 residues. Trimming took 1 base from V and 0 from J, leaving 13 bases between them. The CDR3 reads CASSLVSQAASGNTIYF. The DNA of the CDR3 is TGTGCCAGCAGCTTAGTCTCGCAGGCTGCCTCTGGAAACACCATATATTTT.

At least ten counts were recorded for this clonotype. The V call is TRBV4-1, the J call TRBJ2-7; D is perhaps TRBD2 (6 bases). Germline CDR1 is MGHRA and CDR2 is YSYEKL. V lost 1 base, J lost 0 bases, and 13 bases lay in between. This CDR3 has 16 residues. In DNA, the CDR3 is TGCGCCAGCAGCCAAGTACCGGGACTTCGCTCCTACGAGCAGTACTTC. Its translation: CASSQVPGLRSYEQYF.

This clonotype was counted ten times or more. The chain employs TRBV20-1 and TRBJ2-7, with TRBD1 matching 10 bases. V lost 6 bases, J lost 3 bases, and 8 bases stayed unmatched. This CDR3 is built from 14 residues. CDR1 DFQATT and CDR2 SNEGSKA come from the germline V gene (reference sequence). In DNA form, the CDR3 reads TGCAGTGCCGAGATTAGGACAGGGGGCTACGAGCAGTACTTC. Amino acid sequence: CSAEIRTGGYEQYF.